This TCR beta chain was captured in a study of T cells in Graves' hyperthyroidism and ophthalmopathy. Germline-derived CDR1 and CDR2 are LGHDT and YNNKEL (reference sequence). V lost 3 bases to trimming and J lost 1 base; unmatched junction nucleotides: 5. The CDR3 extends over 15 amino acids. The study, taken as a whole, reports: The model predicted ophthalmopathy a median around six months before onset.

What was amplified from RNA transcripts were TCR beta CDR3 regions. The HTBI primer set drove a first-round RT-PCR of the TCR CDR3. TCRdb reprocessed the multiplex PCR reads via MiXCR and lists one record per CDR3 protein. The sample lists 300,000 to 400,000 distinct CDR3 sequences, under 20% occurring once. Active moderate-to-severe ophthalmopathy, Clinical Activity Score at least 3, NOSPECS at least 4, under 3 months' duration. Out of about 10 ml of fresh peripheral blood came the PBMCs. Turning to this clonotype: Its antigen is not known.

The chain joins TRBV3-1 to TRBJ1-1; the match to TRBD1 covers 7 bases. Sequencing was carried out using blood. The source is a man aged 18-30 years with Graves' ophthalmopathy. This CDR3 is CASSQAGGSNTEAFF. The CDR3 nucleotides are TGTGCCAGCAGCCAGGCAGGGGGGTCGAACACTGAAGCTTTCTTT.